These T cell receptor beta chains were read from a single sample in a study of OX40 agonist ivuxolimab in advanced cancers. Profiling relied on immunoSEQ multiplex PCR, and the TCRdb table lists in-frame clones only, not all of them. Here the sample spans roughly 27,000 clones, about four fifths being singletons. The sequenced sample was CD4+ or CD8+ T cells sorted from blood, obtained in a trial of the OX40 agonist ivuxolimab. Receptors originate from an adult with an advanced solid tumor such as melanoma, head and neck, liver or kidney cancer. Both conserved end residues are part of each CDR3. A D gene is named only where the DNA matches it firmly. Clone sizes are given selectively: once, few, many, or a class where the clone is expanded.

CDR3 protein: CASSGVTGSNYQPQHF
CDR3 DNA: TGTGCCAGCAGTGGGGTGACAGGATCGAATTATCAGCCCCAGCATTTT
V gene: TRBV2
clone size: few
D gene: NA
J gene: TRBJ1-5

CDR3 protein: CASSLLGGRPYEQYF
CDR3 DNA: TGTGCCAGCAGCTTATTAGGGGGAAGACCCTACGAGCAGTACTTC
V gene: TRBV7-8
clone size: NA
D gene: NA
J gene: TRBJ2-7

CDR3 protein: CSVLFPGDEQYF
CDR3 DNA: TGCAGCGTTCTTTTCCCGGGCGACGAGCAGTACTTC
V gene: TRBV29-1
clone size: NA
D gene: NA
J gene: TRBJ2-7

CDR3 protein: CAISDYASGEETQYF
CDR3 DNA: TGTGCCATCAGTGATTACGCTAGCGGTGAAGAGACCCAGTACTTC
V gene: TRBV10-3
clone size: NA
D gene: TRBD2
J gene: TRBJ2-5

CDR3 protein: CASSESGFDNEKLFF
CDR3 DNA: TGTGCCAGCAGTGAGTCTGGGTTTGATAATGAAAAACTGTTTTTT
V gene: TRBV2
clone size: once
D gene: NA
J gene: TRBJ1-4

CDR3 protein: CATGPGTSGVWETQYF
CDR3 DNA: TGTGCCACCGGGCCCGGGACTAGCGGGGTCTGGGAGACCCAGTACTTC
V gene: TRBV2
clone size: once
D gene: TRBD2
J gene: TRBJ2-5

CDR3 protein: CAWSGGNNSPLHF
CDR3 DNA: TGTGCCTGGAGTGGGGGAAATAATTCACCCCTCCACTTT
V gene: TRBV30
clone size: NA
D gene: NA
J gene: TRBJ1-6

CDR3 protein: CASSHAGDTEAFF
CDR3 DNA: TGCGCCAGCAGCCACGCCGGAGACACTGAAGCTTTCTTT
V gene: TRBV4-1
clone size: few
D gene: NA
J gene: TRBJ1-1

CDR3 protein: CASTPLEGYDTQYF
CDR3 DNA: TGTGCCAGCACGCCTCTAGAGGGCTATGATACGCAGTATTTT
V gene: TRBV7-6
clone size: NA
D gene: NA
J gene: TRBJ2-3

CDR3 protein: CASSAVGQPNTEAFF
CDR3 DNA: TGTGCCAGCAGCGCGGTGGGACAGCCGAACACTGAAGCTTTCTTT
V gene: TRBV9
clone size: NA
D gene: TRBD1
J gene: TRBJ1-1

CDR3 protein: CASSLNRGHYGYTF
CDR3 DNA: TGTGCCAGCAGCTTAAACCGGGGACACTATGGCTACACCTTC
V gene: TRBV11-2
clone size: NA
D gene: NA
J gene: TRBJ1-2

CDR3 protein: CASSLGGLYEQYF
CDR3 DNA: TGTGCCAGCAGCTTGGGTGGTCTCTACGAGCAGTACTTC
V gene: TRBV5-6
clone size: NA
D gene: NA
J gene: TRBJ2-7

CDR3 protein: CASSEGAHSEQYF
CDR3 DNA: TGTGCCAGCAGTGAGGGGGCCCACAGCGAGCAGTACTTC
V gene: TRBV2
clone size: few
D gene: NA
J gene: TRBJ2-7

CDR3 protein: CASSDTAGAFNEQFF
CDR3 DNA: TGTGCCAGCAGCGATACAGCGGGGGCATTCAATGAGCAGTTCTTC
V gene: TRBV21-1
clone size: once
D gene: NA
J gene: TRBJ2-1

CDR3 protein: CASSGPPGTSGIGEQFF
CDR3 DNA: TGTGCCAGCAGCGGGCCCCCCGGGACTAGCGGGATCGGAGAGCAGTTCTTC
V gene: TRBV9
clone size: NA
D gene: TRBD2
J gene: TRBJ2-1

CDR3 protein: CASSKVWRRFPFSGELFF
CDR3 DNA: TGTGCCAGCAGCAAAGTCTGGCGGAGGTTCCCTTTTAGCGGGGAGCTGTTTTTT
V gene: TRBV21-1
clone size: NA
D gene: NA
J gene: TRBJ2-2

CDR3 protein: CASSPAEAQYF
CDR3 DNA: TGTGCCAGCAGTCCGGCAGAGGCGCAGTACTTC
V gene: TRBV28
clone size: NA
D gene: NA
J gene: TRBJ2-7

CDR3 protein: CASSLELDYPEQFF
CDR3 DNA: TGTGCCAGCAGCTTGGAACTAGATTATCCAGAGCAGTTCTTC
V gene: TRBV5-6
clone size: NA
D gene: NA
J gene: TRBJ2-1

CDR3 protein: CASSPSGRGIYGYTF
CDR3 DNA: TGCGCCAGCAGCCCCAGTGGGAGGGGGATCTATGGCTACACCTTC
V gene: TRBV4-1
clone size: NA
D gene: NA
J gene: TRBJ1-2

CDR3 protein: CASSFDSYNEQFF
CDR3 DNA: TGTGCCAGCAGTTTCGACAGCTACAATGAGCAGTTCTTC
V gene: TRBV7-3
clone size: once
D gene: NA
J gene: TRBJ2-1

CDR3 protein: CASSLGSGRKNIQYF
CDR3 DNA: TGTGCCAGCAGCTTAGGGAGCGGGAGGAAAAACATTCAGTACTTC
V gene: TRBV7-9
clone size: few
D gene: TRBD2
J gene: TRBJ2-4

CDR3 protein: CASSLAGTGQETQYF
CDR3 DNA: TGTGCCAGCAGCTTAGCAGGGACAGGCCAAGAGACCCAGTACTTC
V gene: TRBV7-8
clone size: medium-sized
D gene: TRBD1
J gene: TRBJ2-5

CDR3 protein: CASSWALPGDSYEQYF
CDR3 DNA: TGTGCCAGCAGCTGGGCCCTGCCAGGGGACTCCTACGAGCAGTACTTC
V gene: TRBV5-6
clone size: NA
D gene: NA
J gene: TRBJ2-7

CDR3 protein: CASPSGNTIYF
CDR3 DNA: TGTGCCAGCCCCTCCGGAAACACCATATATTTT
V gene: TRBV2
clone size: NA
D gene: NA
J gene: TRBJ1-3

CDR3 protein: CASSGGTSSYEQYF
CDR3 DNA: TGTGCCAGCAGCGGAGGGACTAGCTCCTACGAGCAGTACTTC
V gene: TRBV9
clone size: NA
D gene: TRBD2
J gene: TRBJ2-7

CDR3 protein: CASSLTNTEAFF
CDR3 DNA: TGTGCCAGCAGCCTGACAAACACTGAAGCTTTCTTT
V gene: TRBV7-9
clone size: NA
D gene: NA
J gene: TRBJ1-1

CDR3 protein: CASSRRLVGTEAFF
CDR3 DNA: TGTGCCAGCAGCCGAAGGCTTGTTGGCACTGAAGCTTTCTTT
V gene: TRBV5-1
clone size: NA
D gene: NA
J gene: TRBJ1-1

CDR3 protein: CASSFFGYSYNEQFF
CDR3 DNA: TGTGCCAGCAGTTTCTTCGGATACTCCTACAATGAGCAGTTCTTC
V gene: TRBV28
clone size: NA
D gene: NA
J gene: TRBJ2-1

CDR3 protein: CASSLLRGGPHRDSYGYTF
CDR3 DNA: TGTGCCAGCAGCTTGTTAAGGGGCGGTCCCCACAGGGATTCCTATGGCTACACCTTC
V gene: TRBV5-5
clone size: NA
D gene: NA
J gene: TRBJ1-2

CDR3 protein: CASSGTPGGGEFSTDTQYF
CDR3 DNA: TGTGCCAGCAGTGGGACACCTGGCGGGGGGGAGTTTAGCACAGATACGCAGTATTTT
V gene: TRBV6-1
clone size: NA
D gene: TRBD2
J gene: TRBJ2-3

CDR3 protein: CASSSLGGVGEQYF
CDR3 DNA: TGTGCCAGCAGTTCCTTAGGGGGAGTGGGCGAGCAGTACTTC
V gene: TRBV27
clone size: once
D gene: NA
J gene: TRBJ2-7

CDR3 protein: CASSLVRLAGRIQETQYF
CDR3 DNA: TGCGCCAGCAGCTTGGTGCGGCTAGCGGGGAGAATTCAAGAGACCCAGTACTTC
V gene: TRBV5-1
clone size: NA
D gene: TRBD2
J gene: TRBJ2-5

CDR3 protein: CARSSGANVLTF
CDR3 DNA: TGTGCCCGGTCCTCTGGGGCCAACGTCCTGACTTTC
V gene: TRBV27
clone size: few
D gene: NA
J gene: TRBJ2-6

CDR3 protein: CASSLEIRPSEAFF
CDR3 DNA: TGTGCCAGCAGCTTAGAAATTAGACCCAGTGAAGCTTTCTTT
V gene: TRBV11-2
clone size: NA
D gene: NA
J gene: TRBJ1-1

CDR3 protein: CASSLFRVGDTEAFF
CDR3 DNA: TGCGCCAGCAGCTTGTTCAGAGTTGGGGACACTGAAGCTTTCTTT
V gene: TRBV5-1
clone size: once
D gene: NA
J gene: TRBJ1-1

CDR3 protein: CASSPDGWETQYF
CDR3 DNA: TGTGCCAGCTCACCAGACGGTTGGGAGACCCAGTACTTC
V gene: TRBV18
clone size: once
D gene: NA
J gene: TRBJ2-5

CDR3 protein: CSVEDPGREYGYTF
CDR3 DNA: TGCAGCGTTGAAGATCCAGGCAGGGAGTATGGCTACACCTTC
V gene: TRBV29-1
clone size: NA
D gene: NA
J gene: TRBJ1-2

CDR3 protein: CASSLVSGPGEQYF
CDR3 DNA: TGTGCCAGCAGCTTAGTCTCAGGGCCTGGGGAGCAGTACTTC
V gene: TRBV11-2
clone size: NA
D gene: NA
J gene: TRBJ2-7

CDR3 protein: CASSLGGRPAGETQYF
CDR3 DNA: TGTGCCAGCAGTTTGGGGGGCAGGCCGGCGGGAGAGACCCAGTACTTC
V gene: TRBV9
clone size: NA
D gene: NA
J gene: TRBJ2-5

CDR3 protein: CASSMELAGGLAKNIQYF
CDR3 DNA: TGTGCCAGTAGTATGGAACTAGCGGGAGGGCTAGCCAAAAACATTCAGTACTTC
V gene: TRBV19
clone size: NA
D gene: TRBD2
J gene: TRBJ2-4

CDR3 protein: CATSRDGSYQETQYF
CDR3 DNA: TGTGCCACCAGCAGAGATGGGTCGTACCAAGAGACCCAGTACTTC
V gene: TRBV15
clone size: few
D gene: NA
J gene: TRBJ2-5

CDR3 protein: CASSAEGQGTDTQYF
CDR3 DNA: TGTGCCAGCAGCGCGGAAGGACAGGGCACAGATACGCAGTATTTT
V gene: TRBV9
clone size: NA
D gene: TRBD1
J gene: TRBJ2-3

CDR3 protein: CASSPHASSGNTIYF
CDR3 DNA: TGCGCCAGCAGCCCACATGCCAGCTCTGGAAACACCATATATTTT
V gene: TRBV4-1
clone size: NA
D gene: NA
J gene: TRBJ1-3

CDR3 protein: CASSEALAGSYEQYF
CDR3 DNA: TGCGCCAGCAGTGAGGCACTAGCGGGAAGCTACGAGCAGTACTTC
V gene: TRBV10-2
clone size: NA
D gene: TRBD2
J gene: TRBJ2-7

CDR3 protein: CAISELKGVDYGYTF
CDR3 DNA: TGTGCCATCAGTGAGCTGAAGGGGGTGGACTATGGCTACACCTTC
V gene: TRBV10-3
clone size: few
D gene: NA
J gene: TRBJ1-2

CDR3 protein: CASSGTVDNEQFF
CDR3 DNA: TGTGCCAGTAGCGGGACAGTCGACAATGAGCAGTTCTTC
V gene: TRBV28
clone size: NA
D gene: NA
J gene: TRBJ2-1

CDR3 protein: CASSERDNEQFF
CDR3 DNA: TGTGCCAGCAGCGAGCGGGACAATGAGCAGTTCTTC
V gene: TRBV4-2
clone size: NA
D gene: NA
J gene: TRBJ2-1

CDR3 protein: CASSLIPSTRSPYNEQFF
CDR3 DNA: TGTGCCAGCAGCTTGATACCCTCGACTAGATCCCCCTACAATGAGCAGTTCTTC
V gene: TRBV28
clone size: NA
D gene: NA
J gene: TRBJ2-1

CDR3 protein: CASSEADLMGLAGEGWGTDTQYF
CDR3 DNA: TGTGCCAGCAGCGAGGCAGATCTAATGGGACTAGCGGGAGAGGGGTGGGGCACAGATACGCAGTATTTT
V gene: TRBV21-1
clone size: NA
D gene: NA
J gene: TRBJ2-3

CDR3 protein: CASSQGQGAGNTIYF
CDR3 DNA: TGCGCCAGCAGCCAGGGACAGGGGGCTGGAAACACCATATATTTT
V gene: TRBV4-1
clone size: NA
D gene: TRBD1
J gene: TRBJ1-3

CDR3 protein: CAWSEQGAFTEAFF
CDR3 DNA: TGTGCCTGGAGTGAACAGGGGGCGTTCACTGAAGCTTTCTTT
V gene: TRBV30
clone size: few
D gene: TRBD1
J gene: TRBJ1-1

CDR3 protein: CSVGLGPRGTEAFF
CDR3 DNA: TGCAGCGTTGGTTTAGGCCCGAGGGGCACTGAAGCTTTCTTT
V gene: TRBV29-1
clone size: NA
D gene: NA
J gene: TRBJ1-1

CDR3 protein: CASSAEAGDTEAFF
CDR3 DNA: TGTGCCAGCAGTGCCGAAGCGGGTGACACTGAAGCTTTCTTT
V gene: TRBV25-1
clone size: NA
D gene: NA
J gene: TRBJ1-1

CDR3 protein: CASSLGAGGPGDTQYF
CDR3 DNA: TGTGCCAGCAGCTTAGGAGCGGGAGGGCCTGGAGATACGCAGTATTTT
V gene: TRBV5-6
clone size: NA
D gene: TRBD2
J gene: TRBJ2-3

CDR3 protein: CASSQDQGNTIYF
CDR3 DNA: TGCGCCAGCAGCCAAGATCAAGGAAACACCATATATTTT
V gene: TRBV4-1
clone size: NA
D gene: NA
J gene: TRBJ1-3

CDR3 protein: CASSDGTSTDTQYF
CDR3 DNA: TGTGCCAGCAGTGACGGGACTAGCACAGATACGCAGTATTTT
V gene: TRBV6-4
clone size: once
D gene: NA
J gene: TRBJ2-3

CDR3 protein: CASSPSGSGNEQFF
CDR3 DNA: TGTGCCAGCAGCCCTAGCGGGAGTGGCAATGAGCAGTTCTTC
V gene: TRBV7-9
clone size: NA
D gene: TRBD2
J gene: TRBJ2-1